These 16 T cell receptor beta chains were all obtained from the same sample, sequenced in a study of CD4 T cells in relation to SARS-CoV-2 and coronaviruses. Before the COVID-19 pandemic, during about 2010-2019, CD4+ T cells were taken from unexposed donors. The repertoire was sequenced with immunoSEQ multiplex PCR; TCRdb's copy has only in-frame clones and lacks some. The data show roughly 71,000 clones, about 87% seen once. The sample comprised memory CD4+ T cells from PBMCs. The receptors come from a human donor in good health.

This rearrangement joins TRBV6-2 or TRBV6-3 to TRBJ1-2; D perhaps matches TRBD1 (5 bases). CDR1 and CDR2 from the germline V gene are MNHEY and SVGEGT. V was cut by 5 bases and J by 4 bases, with 14 bases left in between. This CDR3 is 14 amino acids long. The CDR3 protein is CASSNSRGSYGYTF. The CDR3 DNA reads as TGTGCCAGCAGTAACAGTAGGGGCAGCTATGGCTACACCTTC.

The chain has TRBV9 and TRBJ2-5, with 7 bases matching TRBD2. From germline, CDR1 is SGDLS and CDR2 YYNGEE. The CDR3 consists of 18 residues. V was clipped by 0 bases and J by 1 base; unmatched bases: 12. The CDR3 nucleotides are TGTGCCAGCAGCGTAGGTCCGGGGGAGAGCGGGGTCCAAGAGACCCAGTACTTC. This gives the protein CASSVGPGESGVQETQYF. The entire variable domain, with the rest obtained from reference TRBV9 and TRBJ2-5, is as follows: DSGVTQTPKHLITATGQRVTLRCSPRSGDLSVYWYQQSLDQGLQFLIQYYNGEERAKGNILERFSAQQFPDLHSELNLSSLELGDSALYFCASSVGPGESGVQETQYFGPGTRLLVL.

The V gene is TRBV18, the J gene TRBJ1-1; 7 positions agree with TRBD1. Germline loops: CDR1 KGHSH, CDR2 LQKENI. The CDR3 covers 15 residues. The J segment lost 0 bases and the V segment lost 0 bases, leaving 1 base of the junction unmatched. CDR3 nucleotides: TGTGCCAGCTCACCACCGCAGGGGGTGAACACTGAAGCTTTCTTT. As protein: CASSPPQGVNTEAFF.

The chain couples TRBV6-6 to TRBJ2-5, with a possible D match to TRBD2 (5 bases). CDR1 MNHNY and CDR2 SVGAGI come from the germline V gene (reference sequence). Trimming removed 5 bases at V and 4 bases at J, with 8 bases between. The CDR3 runs to 12 residues. The CDR3 nucleotides read TGTGCCAGCAGTGCCCGGGGAGAGACCCAGTACTTC. Protein product: CASSARGETQYF.

V and J are TRBV2 and TRBJ2-7; 9 bases are a match to TRBD1. With 6 bases clipped from V and 6 bases from J, the junction kept 12 bases outside the gene matches. The CDR3 spans 15 residues. CDR1 and CDR2 (germline): SNHLY, FYNNEI. CDR3 region: CASRYSGTGRTEQYF. The CDR3 coding sequence is TGTGCCAGCAGATATTCCGGGACAGGGCGAACCGAGCAGTACTTC.

The rearrangement joins TRBV11-2 to TRBJ1-5; D is unclear. Germline V gene data show CDR1 as SGHAT and CDR2 as FQNNGV. Deletions cut 5 bases from V and 4 bases from J, with 9 bases between. There are 13 residues in the CDR3. The CDR3 region has the DNA TGTGCCAGCAGCCCCGGGCGGAATCAGCCCCAGCATTTT. This sequence encodes CASSPGRNQPQHF.

The rearrangement links TRBV29-1 to TRBJ1-5; no clear D. The germline V gene has CDR1 SQVTM and CDR2 ANQGSEA. V lost 4 bases, J lost 5 bases, and 15 bases lay in between. This CDR3 comprises 14 residues. CDR3 DNA sequence: TGCAGCGTTGGAGTTGGTGGGTACGATCAGCCCCAGCATTTT. This codes for CSVGVGGYDQPQHF.

The genes are TRBV6-6 and TRBJ1-2; the D gene is possibly TRBD1 (6 bases). CDR1 and CDR2 from the germline V gene are MNHNY and SVGAGI (reference sequence). V dropped 5 bases and J dropped 6 bases, with 16 bases sitting between them. The CDR3 has 14 residues. The CDR3 here is CASSPGARGDGYTF. CDR3 sequence (DNA): TGTGCCAGCAGTCCTGGGGCCAGGGGCGATGGCTACACCTTC.

This rearrangement joins TRBV4-1 to TRBJ2-1; the match to TRBD2 covers 8 bases. Trimming took 0 bases from V and 7 from J; bases not matched to a gene: 8. The CDR3 covers 16 residues. The germline gives CDR1 MGHRA, CDR2 YSYEKL. In DNA, the CDR3 is TGCGCCAGCAGCCAAGAGCGGCTAGCGGGCGAAAATGAGCAGTTCTTC. Protein product: CASSQERLAGENEQFF.

The chain couples TRBV24-1 to TRBJ2-7; 10 positions match TRBD2. The germline V gene has CDR1 KGHDR and CDR2 SFDVKD. The junction had 10 bases not matched to a gene; V was cut back by 4 bases and J by 2 bases. This CDR3 spans 17 amino acids. For the CDR3, the DNA is TGTGCCACCAGTGACAGTGGCCGGGGACTAGCGACCTACGAGCAGTACTTC. This sequence encodes CATSDSGRGLATYEQYF.

This chain uses TRBV3-1 (or the pseudogene TRBV3-2) with TRBJ1-1; possibly TRBD1 for D (5 bases). Germline V CDR1 and CDR2: LGHDT, YNNKEL (reference sequence). The CDR3 consists of 15 residues. The V end lost 4 bases, the J end lost 6 bases, and 18 bases lay between the germline ends. Here the CDR3 reads CASSPGGTIGAEAFF. The DNA for the CDR3 is TGTGCCAGCAGCCCCGGGGGGACGATAGGGGCTGAAGCTTTCTTT.

J is TRBJ1-1 and V is TRBV27, with 7 bases lining up with TRBD1. Germline V gives CDR1 MNHEY, CDR2 SMNVEV (reference sequence). V gave up 6 bases and J gave up 4 bases; unmatched junction bases: 8. The CDR3 is 14 amino acids. Here the CDR3 DNA reads TGTGCCAGCAGACAGACAGGGAGGGGCACTGAAGCTTTCTTT. Its translation: CASRQTGRGTEAFF.

The chain is built from TRBV19 and TRBJ2-1, with D uncertain. The CDR3 loop spans 13 amino acids. The V end lost 3 bases, the J end lost 4 bases, and 7 bases lay between the germline ends. Germline lookup yields CDR1 LNHDA and CDR2 SQIVND (reference sequence). CDR3 sequence reads: CASSIGFYNEQFF. The CDR3 nucleotides read TGTGCCAGTAGTATTGGATTTTACAATGAGCAGTTCTTC.

The chain uses TRBV5-4 and TRBJ2-1; weak D call: TRBD1 (7 bases). The CDR3 covers 16 residues. Germline loops: CDR1 SGHNT, CDR2 YYREEE (reference sequence). With 4 bases removed from V and 9 bases from J, the gap between germline ends came to 23 bases. CDR3 region: CASSPEGGGLKAEQFF. The CDR3 DNA reads as TGTGCCAGCAGCCCTGAAGGAGGGGGCTTGAAGGCTGAGCAGTTCTTC.

This clone was counted once. The V and J genes are TRBV11-2 and TRBJ1-1; D possibly corresponds to TRBD1 (6 bases). The CDR3 has 12 amino acids. Germline-derived CDR1 and CDR2 are SGHAT and FQNNGV. Trimming removed 3 bases at V and 5 bases at J, with 7 bases between. CDR3 sequence reads: CASSFTGTEAFF. The DNA for the CDR3 is TGTGCCAGCAGCTTTACAGGGACTGAAGCTTTCTTT.

The chain employs TRBV14 and TRBJ2-1; a possible D gene is TRBD2 (5 bases). Looked up from germline, CDR1 is SGHDN and CDR2 is FVKESK. The CDR3 consists of 13 residues. Trimming took off 8 bases at V and 1 base at J, with 9 bases between the two ends. For the CDR3, the DNA is TGTGCCAGCGGACTGGGGTCCTACAATGAGCAGTTCTTC. Its translation: CASGLGSYNEQFF. Complete variable domain (other parts from reference TRBV14 and TRBJ2-1): EAGVTQFPSHSVIEKGQTVTLRCDPISGHDNLYWYRRVMGKEIKFLLHFVKESKQDESGMPNNRFLAERTGGTYSTLKVQPAELEDSGVYFCASGLGSYNEQFFGPGTRLTVL.